A selection of T cell receptor beta chains follows, all from one sample in a study of blood T cell repertoires in COVID-19. TCRdb's table, derived via immunoSEQ multiplex PCR, lists solely in-frame clones and lacks some. In the table there are 160,000 or so clones, 82% of which are singletons. The specimen sequenced was peripheral blood. Receptors were obtained from a woman in her seventies with acute or convalescent COVID-19. Each CDR3 is given with its conserved first and last residue. The order of the fields is D gene, V gene, clone size, CDR3 length, J gene, CDR3 DNA, CDR3 protein. A D gene is named only where the DNA matches it firmly. Expanded clones get a size class; other rows say once, few or many, or leave the size out.

TRBD2,TRBV9,NA,16,TRBJ2-2,TGTGCCAGCAGCGTTACTAGCGGGGGGTTACAAGGGGAGCTGTTTTTT,CASSVTSGGLQGELFF
TRBD1,TRBV7-9,NA,18,TRBJ1-4,TGTGCCAGCAGCGCGCGGACAGGCGCAAAGGCAACTAATGAAAAACTGTTTTTT,CASSARTGAKATNEKLFF
TRBD2,TRBV7-2,once,17,TRBJ2-5,TGTGCCAGCAGCCTCGCCCGTAGCGGGACCCACCAAGAGACCCAGTACTTC,CASSLARSGTHQETQYF
NA,TRBV4-1,NA,16,TRBJ1-6,TGCGCCAGCAGCCCGGGGGAGAGCTCCTATAATTCACCCCTCCACTTT,CASSPGESSYNSPLHF
TRBD2,TRBV6-5,NA,15,TRBJ2-3,TGTGCCAGCAGGGGACTAGCGGGTAGAACAGATACGCAGTATTTT,CASRGLAGRTDTQYF
TRBD1,TRBV4-3,NA,16,TRBJ2-7,TGCGCCAGCAGCCAAGATTGGCAGGGGGCCCCCTACGAGCAGTACTTC,CASSQDWQGAPYEQYF
TRBD1,TRBV2,once,18,TRBJ2-1,TGTGCCAGCAGGAGCCCCATGACAGGGAAAAGCTCCTACAATGAGCAGTTCTTC,CASRSPMTGKSSYNEQFF
NA,TRBV4-1,NA,14,TRBJ1-1,TGCGCCAGCAGTCTAAAGGAGGGAGGCTCTGAAGCTTTCTTT,CASSLKEGGSEAFF
NA,TRBV7-9,once,18,TRBJ2-7,TGTGCCAGCAGCTTAGCGCTCGGACCCAACCAGGGCTCCTACGAGCAGTACTTC,CASSLALGPNQGSYEQYF
NA,TRBV4-3,NA,16,TRBJ2-5,TGCGCCAGCAGCCAAGATTTCGGACAGTTCCAAGAGACCCAGTACTTC,CASSQDFGQFQETQYF
NA,TRBV19,NA,17,TRBJ2-1,TGTGCCAGTAGTAGCCGTAGAGGGCCGAGCTCCTACAATGAGCAGTTCTTC,CASSSRRGPSSYNEQFF
NA,TRBV16,NA,14,TRBJ2-2,TGTGCCAGCAGCCAATTGCGGGGCACCGGGGAGCTGTTTTTT,CASSQLRGTGELFF
TRBD2,TRBV7-2,NA,16,TRBJ2-1,TGTGCCAGCAGCCCAGCCGGGACTAGCGCCTACAATGAGCAGTTCTTC,CASSPAGTSAYNEQFF
NA,TRBV24-1,NA,18,TRBJ1-1,TGTGCCACCAAAGATCGGGGGGAGCTTCCCAAGCACTCTACTGAAGCTTTCTTT,CATKDRGELPKHSTEAFF
NA,TRBV19,few,15,TRBJ1-5,TGTGCCAGTAGCCTGACAGGCGGCGGCAATCAGCCCCAGCATTTT,CASSLTGGGNQPQHF
TRBD1,TRBV15,few,15,TRBJ1-4,TGTGCCACCAGCCGAACGGGACAGATTTATGAAAAACTGTTTTTT,CATSRTGQIYEKLFF
TRBD2,TRBV7-6,once,18,TRBJ2-3,TGTGCCAGCAGCCACGGGACTAGCGGGGGGGCGGGCACAGATACGCAGTATTTT,CASSHGTSGGAGTDTQYF
TRBD2,TRBV19,once,17,TRBJ2-2,TGTGCCAGTACTCCGATGGTTAGCGGGAGTCGGGGCGGGGAGCTGTTTTTT,CASTPMVSGSRGGELFF
NA,TRBV5-4,NA,14,TRBJ1-1,TGTGCCAGCAGCTTGGGGAGGGAGAACACTGAAGCTTTCTTT,CASSLGRENTEAFF